The sequence of this T cell receptor (beta chain) was determined in a study of beta chain features in type 1 diabetes. Regarding the study as a whole: Healthy donors had naive, central memory and Treg TCRB repertoires that appeared less similar than those seen among patients. People with Type 1 diabetes carried modestly yet significantly shorter TCRB CDR3s in all four CD4+ subsets.

Every donor had blood drawn once into heparin, 100 to 150 mL on average. Trimming stripped 5 bases from V and 3 bases from J, with 14 bases between. This CDR3 contains 15 residues. Per the germline V gene, CDR1 is MNHEY and CDR2 is SMNVEV (reference sequence). All of the isolated RNA was reverse transcribed, so expressed TCRB transcripts were sequenced. The average output of naive, central memory and regulatory T cell samples was about 3.3 million reads. Assay used: immunoSEQ multiplex PCR; TCRdb lists only in-frame clones, some missing. The repertoire consists of 600,000 to 700,000 clones, with around an eighth occurring once and the leading ten covering around 0.12%. Comment on this clone: Its antigen is still unknown.

The sequence derives from a man aged 25 to 40 with type 1 diabetes. The chain uses TRBV27 and TRBJ1-5, with D perhaps TRBD1 (6 bases). Sequenced material: naive CD4+ T cells from blood. CDR3 amino acids: CASSPTPGHNQPQHF. CDR3 DNA sequence: TGTGCCAGCAGTCCCACACCGGGACACAATCAGCCCCAGCATTTT.